The T cell receptor beta chain under discussion was sequenced for a study of cytomegalovirus exposure and HLA in healthy donors. Study as a whole: Unique TCRs numbering some 80 million, obtained from HLA-typed donors, made up an early data release. Findings and limits, study-wide: Common viral pathogens (according to a later analysis) appeared linked to several of the most significant clusters. Immune exposure was documented only through CMV serostatus.

Primers included in the PCR were 60 Vbeta and 13 Jbeta primers. The method was immunoSEQ multiplex PCR; TCRdb's version includes in-frame clones alone and lacks a portion of them. The repertoire includes a few hundred thousand clones, less than 80% of them detected once, and 0.2% to 0.25% sits in the top ten. This clone has just one count. Its antigen is still unknown. The CDR3 is 15 amino acids. Germline V gene lookup returns CDR1 MGHDK and CDR2 SYGVNS. The V and J ends lost 1 base and 0 bases respectively, with 9 bases between them. The specimen sequenced was PBMCs. V gene TRBV25-1 combines with J gene TRBJ1-1; D not certain. This sequence was found in a girl aged 2 to 10 in good health and CMV-seronegative. This CDR3 reads CASSESSVMNTEAFF. The CDR3 DNA is TGTGCCAGCAGTGAATCTTCGGTAATGAACACTGAAGCTTTCTTT.